A single sample gave rise to the 21 T cell receptor beta chains below, sequenced in a study of cytomegalovirus exposure and HLA in healthy donors. Using immunoSEQ multiplex PCR, the repertoire was profiled, and TCRdb retains in-frame clones only, with some absent. The sample includes roughly 250,000 clones, around 91% of them seen just once. Sequenced sample: PBMCs. Source of these receptors: a woman younger than 30 in good health and CMV-seronegative.

This clone was seen more than once but under ten times. This same CDR3 is encoded by further DNA sequences in the sample. V and J are TRBV6-6 and TRBJ1-5; D not certain. Germline CDR1 is MNHNY and CDR2 is SVGAGI (reference sequence). The CDR3 is made up of 14 amino acids. The germline V and J ends were trimmed by 0 bases and 1 base, with 4 bases remaining between them. The CDR3 DNA sequence: TGTGCCAGCAGTTACTCGGGCAGCAATCAGCCCCAGCATTTT. Its translation is CASSYSGSNQPQHF.

This chain connects TRBV29-1 to TRBJ2-5; 7 positions agree with TRBD2. With V trimmed by 1 base and J by 0 bases, 2 bases remained unmatched. Germline V lookup: CDR1 SQVTM, CDR2 ANQGSEA. The CDR3 is made up of 14 amino acids. In DNA form, the CDR3 reads TGCAGCGTTGAAGGGCTAGCGGACCAAGAGACCCAGTACTTC. This translates into CSVEGLADQETQYF. Full variable domain (missing parts from reference TRBV29-1 and TRBJ2-5): SAVISQKPSRDICQRGTSLTIQCQVDSQVTMMFWYRQQPGQSLTLIATANQGSEATYESGFVIDKFPISRPNLTFSTLTVSNMSPEDSSIYLCSVEGLADQETQYFGPGTRLLVL.

This chain links TRBV9 with TRBJ1-3, with 8 nucleotides matching TRBD1. V shed 0 bases and J 1 base; nucleotides not matched to a gene: 6. Germline lookup yields CDR1 SGDLS and CDR2 YYNGEE. The CDR3 runs to 17 residues. CDR3 nucleotides: TGTGCCAGCAGCGTAGCTCCAGGGGGCAGGTCTGGAAACACCATATATTTT. As protein: CASSVAPGGRSGNTIYF.

The V gene is TRBV4-3, the J gene TRBJ2-7; D gene ambiguous. Germline lookup yields CDR1 LGHNA and CDR2 YSLEER. Trimming took off 1 base at V and 2 bases at J, with 9 bases between the two ends. The CDR3 length is 14 residues. The CDR3 nucleotides are TGCGCCAGCAGCCAAGTGGGCAGGACCTACGAGCAGTACTTC. Its protein is CASSQVGRTYEQYF.

V gene TRBV4-1 combines with J gene TRBJ1-2; no firm D call. The CDR3 covers 17 residues. Trimming shortened V by 2 bases and J by 2 bases, and 18 bases separated the two germline ends. Per germline, CDR1 MGHRA and CDR2 YSYEKL. The DNA for the CDR3 is TGCGCCAGCAGCCAAAAGTTACGGGAGTCAGAAAACTATGGCTACACCTTC. Amino acid sequence: CASSQKLRESENYGYTF.

The V call is TRBV27, the J call TRBJ2-2, with 8 nucleotides matching TRBD1. Germline assignment: CDR1 MNHEY and CDR2 SMNVEV (reference sequence). V dropped 6 bases and J dropped 2; count of bases not matched to a gene: 5. The CDR3 contains 15 residues. As DNA, the CDR3 is TGTGCCAGCAGGGTGGACAGGGCTAACACCGGGGAGCTGTTTTTT. This translates into CASRVDRANTGELFF.

This clone occurred a few times. Germline and junction disagree at one end, which may indicate a read error. The chain recombines TRBV6-1 with TRBJ1-2, with D unresolved. Looked up from germline, CDR1 is MNHNS and CDR2 is SASEGT. The CDR3 extends over 10 amino acids. CDR3 coding DNA: TGTGCCAGCAGTGAAGAGTCCAGGCCCTTC. It translates to CASSEESRPF.

In its sample, this clone was seen once. This chain uses TRBV18 with TRBJ2-2, with 10 nucleotides matching TRBD1. V dropped 6 bases and J dropped 3; count of bases not matched to a gene: 4. The length of the CDR3 is 15 residues. Germline CDR1 is KGHSH and CDR2 is LQKENI. The CDR3 loop is CASSSGTGDTGELFF. DNA of the CDR3: TGTGCCAGCTCCTCCGGGACAGGGGACACCGGGGAGCTGTTTTTT.

This chain uses TRBV28 with TRBJ2-7; D is perhaps TRBD2 (6 bases). Germline V gene data show CDR1 as MDHEN and CDR2 as SYDVKM. V was clipped by 3 bases and J by 11 bases, with 26 bases between them. The CDR3 consists of 16 residues. The CDR3 reads CASSLVGLITFSNKYF. The CDR3, as DNA: TGTGCCAGCAGTTTGGTGGGACTGATTACGTTTAGTAACAAGTACTTC.

CDR3 amino acids: CASSLGDRDIDTQYF. CDR3 bases: TGCGCCAGCAGCTTGGGGGACAGGGATATAGATACGCAGTATTTT. V and J are TRBV5-1 and TRBJ2-3; 9 nucleotides match TRBD1. V lost 0 bases and J lost 5; bases outside the gene matches: 4. This CDR3 has 15 residues. Germline CDR1 reads SGHRS; CDR2 reads YFSETQ.

The chain uses TRBV10-3 and TRBJ1-2; D gene ambiguous. This CDR3 is built from 14 residues. V was cut by 2 bases and J by 4 bases, with 11 bases left in between. CDR1 is ENHRY, CDR2 SYGVKD, per germline. CDR3 region: CAISEAGQVYGYTF. As DNA, the CDR3 is TGTGCCATCAGTGAGGCGGGCCAGGTCTATGGCTACACCTTC.

This clone was seen only once. This chain links TRBV28 with TRBJ1-2, with TRBD1 as a possible D gene (5 bases). Germline V gives CDR1 MDHEN, CDR2 SYDVKM. The CDR3 spans 14 residues. The ends were cut back, 3 bases at V and 8 bases at J, with 16 bases in the middle. CDR3 sequence reads: CASSFGGETRGYTF. The CDR3, as DNA: TGTGCCAGCAGTTTTGGAGGGGAAACGAGAGGCTACACCTTC.

The chain has TRBV4-1 and TRBJ2-5, with no clear D. Germline lookup yields CDR1 MGHRA and CDR2 YSYEKL. CDR3 length: 13 residues. The V and J ends lost 6 bases and 5 bases respectively, with 13 bases between them. This CDR3 is CASSPPGRETQYF. In DNA, the CDR3 is TGCGCCAGCAGTCCCCCAGGCCGGGAGACCCAGTACTTC.

The chain couples TRBV27 to TRBJ1-5, with D maybe TRBD1 (6 bases). This CDR3 contains 14 residues. Trimming shortened V by 5 bases and J by 7 bases, and 15 bases separated the two germline ends. Germline V gives CDR1 MNHEY, CDR2 SMNVEV (reference sequence). CDR3 sequence: CASSPGAGRQPQHF. CDR3 nucleotides: TGTGCCAGCAGTCCAGGGGCAGGGAGACAGCCCCAGCATTTT.

The rearrangement uses TRBV28 and TRBJ1-5, with D uncertain. Trimming cost V 3 bases and J 1 base, with 7 bases left between them. This CDR3 is 14 amino acids long. The germline V gene encodes CDR1 MDHEN and CDR2 SYDVKM. The CDR3 region has the DNA TGTGCCAGCAGTTTGGCCAGAAGCAATCAGCCCCAGCATTTT. Translating it yields CASSLARSNQPQHF.

The genes are TRBV4-1 and TRBJ2-1; D call uncertain. V lost 0 bases, J lost 0 bases, and 6 bases lay in between. The germline V gene has CDR1 MGHRA and CDR2 YSYEKL. The CDR3 totals 15 residues. CDR3 protein: CASSQETISYNEQFF. The CDR3 coding sequence is TGCGCCAGCAGCCAAGAGACAATCTCCTACAATGAGCAGTTCTTC.

CDR3 sequence reads: CASSSRAVGQGVYGYTF. In DNA form, the CDR3 reads TGTGCCAGCAGTTCCCGGGCCGTAGGACAGGGGGTCTATGGCTACACCTTC. The chain combines TRBV27 with TRBJ1-2, with 10 nucleotides matching TRBD1. There are 17 residues in the CDR3. J gave up 4 bases and V 4 bases, and 12 bases lay outside the gene matches. Germline lookup yields CDR1 MNHEY and CDR2 SMNVEV (reference sequence).

The V call is TRBV15, the J call TRBJ2-1; D might be TRBD2 (5 bases). The length of the CDR3 is 14 residues. CDR1 is LNHNV, CDR2 YYDKDF, per germline (reference sequence). Trimming took off 5 bases at V and 1 base at J, with 9 bases between the two ends. The CDR3 sequence is CATSQRLSYNEQFF. CDR3 bases: TGTGCCACCAGCCAGCGGTTGTCCTACAATGAGCAGTTCTTC.

Written as DNA, the CDR3 is TGTGCCAGTCCCGAACCGGGAGATCAGCCCCAGCATTTT. Its protein is CASPEPGDQPQHF. The J gene is TRBJ1-5, the V gene TRBV27; no clear D. Germline V gives CDR1 MNHEY, CDR2 SMNVEV (reference sequence). The CDR3 runs to 13 residues. Trimming removed 9 bases at V and 5 bases at J, with 14 bases between.

The chain combines TRBV25-1 with TRBJ2-3; D is unclear. V was pared by 5 bases and J by 5 bases, with 5 bases between. Germline CDR1 reads MGHDK; CDR2 reads SYGVNS. The CDR3 runs to 11 residues. The CDR3, as DNA: TGTGCCAGCAGTCGAGGAGATACGCAGTATTTT. Translated, it gives CASSRGDTQYF.

This chain links TRBV6-5 with TRBJ1-5; 7 bases map to TRBD1. Germline trimming cut 0 bases from V and 7 bases from J; bases unmatched to any gene: 6. CDR3 length equals 15 residues. Looked up from germline, CDR1 is MNHEY and CDR2 is SVGAGI. The CDR3, as DNA: TGTGCCAGCAGTTACTCTGGGACAGATGGACAGCCCCAGCATTTT. This sequence encodes CASSYSGTDGQPQHF.